These 26 T cell receptor beta chains were all obtained from the same sample, sequenced in a study of PD-1 blockade in mismatch repair-deficient tumors. Repertoires were generated with immunoSEQ multiplex PCR, while TCRdb's copy carries only in-frame clones and drops some. The table has 100,000 to 150,000 clones, 86% seen once. This specimen consisted of peripheral blood, obtained 44 weeks after starting pembrolizumab. These receptors were collected from an adult with mismatch repair-deficient cancer.

This rearrangement joins TRBV6-1 to TRBJ1-3, with TRBD1 matching 8 bases. Germline assignment: CDR1 MNHNS and CDR2 SASEGT. V lost 1 base, J lost 2 bases, and 7 bases stayed unmatched. The CDR3 runs to 17 residues. In DNA form, the CDR3 reads TGTGCCAGCAGTGAAGACAGGGGGGGATATCCTGGAAACACCATATATTTT. It codes for CASSEDRGGYPGNTIYF.

Only a few counts were recorded for this clone. J is TRBJ1-2 and V is TRBV5-1; the match to TRBD1 covers 9 bases. The CDR3 spans 13 residues. The V gene end was trimmed by 3 bases and the J gene end by 7 bases; junction bases not matched to a gene: 4. Germline V gene data show CDR1 as SGHRS and CDR2 as YFSETQ. For the CDR3, the DNA is TGCGCCAGCAGCTGGGGACAGGGTGCTGGCTACACCTTC. It specifies CASSWGQGAGYTF. Drawing the rest from reference TRBV5-1 and TRBJ1-2, the complete variable domain is KAGVTQTPRYLIKTRGQQVTLSCSPISGHRSVSWYQQTPGQGLQFLFEYFSETQRNKGNFPGRFSGRQFSNSRSEMNVSTLELGDSALYLCASSWGQGAGYTFGSGTRLTVV.

This clone was detected a few times. The gene calls are TRBV7-2 and TRBJ2-7; D remains unclear. Trimming removed 1 base from V and 4 bases from J, with 11 bases in between. The CDR3 is 14 amino acids. Germline V gene sequence: CDR1 SGHTA, CDR2 FQGNSA. The chain's CDR3 is CASSLGLRTYEQYF. The CDR3 bases are TGTGCCAGCAGCTTAGGGCTTAGAACATACGAGCAGTACTTC.

This clone was seen a few times. The chain uses TRBV6-5 and TRBJ2-7; 9 bases line up with TRBD1. The CDR3 runs to 13 residues. The germline CDR1 and CDR2 sequences are MNHEY and SVGAGI. Trimming removed 10 bases from V and 5 bases from J; junction bases left unmatched: 9. CDR3 protein: CATARTGVDEQYF. CDR3 sequence (DNA): TGTGCCACCGCAAGGACAGGGGTCGACGAGCAGTACTTC.

The chain employs TRBV19 and TRBJ2-1, with 9 bases matching TRBD2. CDR3 length equals 14 residues. V was clipped by 10 bases and J by 2 bases; unmatched bases: 6. Germline V gene lookup returns CDR1 LNHDA and CDR2 SQIVND (reference sequence). DNA for the CDR3: TGTGCCACCAAGATAGCGGGAGCCTACAATGAGCAGTTCTTC. Its translation: CATKIAGAYNEQFF.

CDR3 sequence reads: CASSELGLAGGPQYF. CDR3 coding DNA: TGCGCCAGCAGTGAGTTAGGACTAGCGGGAGGGCCCCAGTACTTC. The rearrangement joins TRBV10-1 to TRBJ2-5; 15 nucleotides agree with TRBD2. J was trimmed by 9 bases and V by 1 base; bases with no gene match: 3. The CDR3 has 15 amino acids. Germline V CDR1 and CDR2: WNHNN, SYGVQD (reference sequence).

This chain joins TRBV27 and TRBJ2-3; D call uncertain. The V end was cut by 0 bases, the J end by 3 bases, with 7 bases between. CDR1 MNHEY and CDR2 SMNVEV come from the germline V gene (reference sequence). The CDR3 length is 14 residues. The CDR3: CASSLSVDTDTQYF. The CDR3 bases are TGTGCCAGCAGTTTATCGGTCGATACAGATACGCAGTATTTT.

The rearrangement links TRBV7-2 to TRBJ1-2; a weak D match, TRBD1 (5 bases). Trimming removed 3 bases at V and 2 bases at J, with 16 bases between. The CDR3 is made up of 16 amino acids. CDR1 and CDR2 (germline): SGHTA, FQGNSA. CDR3 sequence reads: CASSFRSRASNYGYTF. The CDR3, as DNA: TGTGCCAGCAGCTTTAGAAGCAGGGCCTCAAACTATGGCTACACCTTC.

The gene calls are TRBV5-8 and TRBJ2-1, with 9 positions matching TRBD2. Germline-derived CDR1 and CDR2 are SGHTS and YDEGEE. The CDR3 has 15 residues. V shed 3 bases and J 9 bases; nucleotides not matched to a gene: 10. CDR3 DNA: TGTGCCAGCAGCTATAATAGCGGGAGTCGAACTGAGCAGTTCTTC. Translating gives CASSYNSGSRTEQFF.

This CDR3 reads CASRSGTGGSGELFF. The CDR3 DNA reads TGCGCCAGCAGGTCCGGGACAGGGGGATCCGGGGAGCTGTTTTTT. The chain employs TRBV5-1 and TRBJ2-2, with TRBD1 matching 11 bases. J gave up 6 bases and V 5 bases, and 6 bases lay outside the gene matches. The CDR3 spans 15 residues. Germline V lookup: CDR1 SGHRS, CDR2 YFSETQ.

This sequence joins TRBV14 and TRBJ2-7, with 7 bases lining up with TRBD1. The germline V gene encodes CDR1 SGHDN and CDR2 FVKESK. The V and J ends lost 1 base and 5 bases, in that order; junction bases with no gene match: 11. The CDR3 extends over 16 amino acids. The DNA for the CDR3 is TGTGCCAGCAGCCAAGTTCTTATGACAGGGATTCACGAGCAGTACTTC. Amino acid sequence: CASSQVLMTGIHEQYF.

The chain combines TRBV7-2 with TRBJ2-1; D possibly corresponds to TRBD2 (6 bases). V dropped 4 bases and J dropped 0 bases, with 22 bases sitting between them. The CDR3 totals 19 residues. CDR1 SGHTA and CDR2 FQGNSA come from the germline V gene. The CDR3 spells CASSSRRGFRPSSYNEQFF. The CDR3 nucleotides read TGTGCCAGCAGCTCTCGGCGGGGATTTAGACCAAGCTCCTACAATGAGCAGTTCTTC.

The rearrangement links TRBV29-1 to TRBJ1-5; 10 positions agree with TRBD1. The length of the CDR3 is 15 residues. Per germline, CDR1 SQVTM and CDR2 ANQGSEA. V was pared by 3 bases and J by 0 bases, with 2 bases of the junction left unmatched. CDR3 residues: CSVEDRGYSNQPQHF. DNA for the CDR3: TGCAGCGTTGAGGACAGGGGGTATAGCAATCAGCCCCAGCATTTT.

The chain is built from TRBV28 and TRBJ2-3, with TRBD1 identical over 7 bases. V lost 6 bases, J lost 2 bases, and 8 bases stayed unmatched. Germline V CDR1 and CDR2: MDHEN, SYDVKM. The CDR3 is 15 amino acids. The CDR3 sequence is CASSPRQGYTDTQYF. CDR3 nucleotide sequence: TGTGCCAGCAGCCCCAGACAGGGCTACACAGATACGCAGTATTTT.

This clone was found once. The chain couples TRBV27 to TRBJ2-5, with 8 bases matching TRBD1. The CDR3 runs to 16 residues. The V gene's germline CDR1 is MNHEY and CDR2 SMNVEV (reference sequence). The V gene end was trimmed by 7 bases and the J gene end by 5 bases; junction bases not matched to a gene: 15. This chain's CDR3 is CASILSQGAGRETQYF. CDR3 bases: TGTGCCAGCATCTTATCCCAGGGGGCGGGTCGCGAGACCCAGTACTTC.

V usage is TRBV5-6 and J usage is TRBJ1-2; TRBD1 matches 9 bases. The CDR3 consists of 13 residues. With V trimmed by 4 bases and J by 5 bases, 3 bases remained unmatched. Germline loops: CDR1 SGHDT, CDR2 YYEEEE. The CDR3 DNA follows: TGTGCCAGCAGCAGACAGGGGGTTTATGGCTACACCTTC. Translating gives CASSRQGVYGYTF.

This sequence joins TRBV14 and TRBJ2-1; 9 nucleotides agree with TRBD2. V was pared by 3 bases and J by 4 bases, with 16 bases of the junction left unmatched. CDR3 size: 19 residues. Germline V gene lookup returns CDR1 SGHDN and CDR2 FVKESK. CDR3 residues: CASSHQGVRREGRYNEQFF. In nucleotides, the CDR3 is TGTGCCAGCAGCCATCAGGGGGTTAGGCGGGAGGGCCGGTACAATGAGCAGTTCTTC.

The chain employs TRBV29-1 and TRBJ2-7; 11 bases are a match to TRBD1. The CDR3 sequence is 15 residues long. The V gene's germline CDR1 is SQVTM and CDR2 ANQGSEA. V was clipped by 4 bases and J by 4 bases; unmatched bases: 9. The CDR3 reads CSVAVGTGGRYEQYF. DNA of the CDR3: TGCAGCGTTGCGGTCGGGACAGGGGGTAGGTACGAGCAGTACTTC.

The chain is built from TRBV4-1 and TRBJ2-3; D not resolved. V was trimmed by 1 base and J by 4 bases, leaving 12 bases between them. This CDR3 has 15 amino acids. Germline lookup yields CDR1 MGHRA and CDR2 YSYEKL. The CDR3 sequence: CASSQVRTSADTQYF. The CDR3 bases are TGCGCCAGCAGCCAAGTACGGACGTCGGCAGATACGCAGTATTTT.

The chain recombines TRBV29-1 with TRBJ2-7; D is unclear. This CDR3 contains 13 residues. Between the trimmed V and J ends, which lost 5 bases and 5 bases, there was a span of 16 bases. Germline loops: CDR1 SQVTM, CDR2 ANQGSEA. DNA for the CDR3: TGCAGCGTTCGACTCCTTTCGGATAACGAGCAGTACTTC. This gives the protein CSVRLLSDNEQYF.

This clone was seen a single time. This rearrangement joins TRBV9 to TRBJ2-2, with 9 bases lining up with TRBD2. The CDR3 is 18 residues long. J lost 3 bases, V lost 2 bases, and 11 bases had no gene match. The germline gives CDR1 SGDLS, CDR2 YYNGEE. The CDR3 nucleotides read TGTGCCAGCAGCGTCCCTAGTAGCGGGAGAATCGACACCGGGGAGCTGTTTTTT. Residues: CASSVPSSGRIDTGELFF. Filled out from reference TRBV9 and TRBJ2-2, the complete variable domain reads DSGVTQTPKHLITATGQRVTLRCSPRSGDLSVYWYQQSLDQGLQFLIQYYNGEERAKGNILERFSAQQFPDLHSELNLSSLELGDSALYFCASSVPSSGRIDTGELFFGEGSRLTVL.

V is TRBV27 and J is TRBJ2-5; 9 bases fit TRBD1. This CDR3 is built from 14 residues. Losses at the gene ends were 5 bases for V and 5 bases for J; bases not matched to a gene: 6. Per germline, CDR1 MNHEY and CDR2 SMNVEV (reference sequence). The CDR3 DNA is TGTGCCAGCAGTATCACAGGGGGCTCGGAGACCCAGTACTTC. It encodes CASSITGGSETQYF.

A single count supports this clone. V gene TRBV5-1 combines with J gene TRBJ2-2; 9 nucleotides line up with TRBD1. The junction had 1 base not matched to a gene; V was cut back by 3 bases and J by 7 bases. The germline V gene encodes CDR1 SGHRS and CDR2 YFSETQ. The CDR3 spans 13 residues. The DNA of the CDR3 is TGCGCCAGCAGCTGGACAGGGGACGGGGAGCTGTTTTTT. It yields the protein CASSWTGDGELFF.

The J gene is TRBJ2-3, the V gene TRBV5-1; D gene ambiguous. The CDR3 is 12 amino acids. Trimming cost V 0 bases and J 4 bases, with 3 bases left between them. Looked up from germline, CDR1 is SGHRS and CDR2 is YFSETQ. The CDR3 DNA follows: TGCGCCAGCAGCTTGGTTTCAGATACGCAGTATTTT. This sequence encodes CASSLVSDTQYF.

This clone was seen once. The chain uses TRBV6-4 and TRBJ2-2, with 11 bases lining up with TRBD2. V gave up 7 bases and J gave up 5 bases; unmatched junction bases: 12. Per the germline V gene, CDR1 is MRHNA and CDR2 is SNTAGT. This CDR3 has 17 residues. This CDR3 reads CASIPSTSGSQTGELFF. The DNA of the CDR3 is TGTGCCAGCATACCCAGTACTAGCGGGAGCCAAACCGGGGAGCTGTTTTTT.

The rearrangement joins TRBV5-1 to TRBJ1-4; 7 nucleotides align to TRBD1. Trimming removed 1 base from V and 5 bases from J; junction bases left unmatched: 5. Per germline, CDR1 SGHRS and CDR2 YFSETQ. CDR3 size: 15 residues. The CDR3 spells CASSLTGTENEKLFF. The CDR3 region has the DNA TGCGCCAGCAGCTTGACCGGGACAGAAAATGAAAAACTGTTTTTT.